This T cell receptor beta chain originates from a study of T cell responses to AZD1222 COVID-19 vaccine. Germline-derived CDR1 and CDR2 are LNHNV and YYDKDF (reference sequence). The ends were cut back, 1 base at V and 0 bases at J, with 8 bases in the middle. CDR3 size: 15 residues. The protocol was immunoSEQ multiplex PCR, while the TCRdb copy is restricted to in-frame clones and leaves out a portion. The sample lists around 50,000 clones, around 80% seen once, with 10% in the top ten. The input for sequencing was peripheral blood, taken on day 0 of AZD1222 vaccination. The chain employs TRBV15 and TRBJ2-3, with unresolved D. This TCR was sampled from an adult in good health. CDR3 bases: TGTGCCACCAGCAGAGGAGATTCTAGCACAGATACGCAGTATTTT. This gives the protein CATSRGDSSTDTQYF.